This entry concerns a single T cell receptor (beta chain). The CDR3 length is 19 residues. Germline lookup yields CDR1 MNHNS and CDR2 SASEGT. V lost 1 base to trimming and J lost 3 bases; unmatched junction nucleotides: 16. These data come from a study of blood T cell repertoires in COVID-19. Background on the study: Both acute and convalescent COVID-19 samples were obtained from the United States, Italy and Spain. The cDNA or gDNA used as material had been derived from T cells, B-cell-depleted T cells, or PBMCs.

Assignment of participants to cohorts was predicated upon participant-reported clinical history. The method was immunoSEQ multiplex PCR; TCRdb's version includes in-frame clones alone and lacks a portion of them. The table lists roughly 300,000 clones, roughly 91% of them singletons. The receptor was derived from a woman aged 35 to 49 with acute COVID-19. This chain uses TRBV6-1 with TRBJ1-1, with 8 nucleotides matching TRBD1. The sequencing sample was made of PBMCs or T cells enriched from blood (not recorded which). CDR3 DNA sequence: TGTGCCAGCAGTGAAGGGTTCAGTGGGGACAGGTCGTGGGACACTGAAGCTTTCTTT. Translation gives CASSEGFSGDRSWDTEAFF.